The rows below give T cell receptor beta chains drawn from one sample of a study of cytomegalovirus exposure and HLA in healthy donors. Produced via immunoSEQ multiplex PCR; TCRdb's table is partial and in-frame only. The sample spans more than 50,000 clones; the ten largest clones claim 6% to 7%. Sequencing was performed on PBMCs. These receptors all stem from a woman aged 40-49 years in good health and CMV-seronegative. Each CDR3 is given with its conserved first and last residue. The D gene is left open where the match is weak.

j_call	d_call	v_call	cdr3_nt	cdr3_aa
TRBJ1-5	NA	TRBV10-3	TGTGCCATCAGTGATTCGAAGGGACTGCTGAGCAATCAGCCCCAGCATTTT	CAISDSKGLLSNQPQHF
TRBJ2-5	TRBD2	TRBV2	TGTGCCAGCAGTAAACTAGCGGGGGGAGAGGCCCAGTACTTC	CASSKLAGGEAQYF
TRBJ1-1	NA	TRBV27	TGTGCCAGCTCCCTTAAAGGGGGGGGAGGCACTGAAGCTTTCTTT	CASSLKGGGGTEAFF
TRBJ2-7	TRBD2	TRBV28	TGTGCCAGCAGCCCCCACACTAGCGGGGTATACGAGCAGTACTTC	CASSPHTSGVYEQYF
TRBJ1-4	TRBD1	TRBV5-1	TGCGCCAGCAGCTCGGGGACAGGCGAGGGAAAACTGTTTTTT	CASSSGTGEGKLFF
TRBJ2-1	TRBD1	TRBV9	TGTGCCAGCAGCGCCAGGGACAGGGACACTAGAAATGAGCAGTTCTTC	CASSARDRDTRNEQFF
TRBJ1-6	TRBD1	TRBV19	TGTGCCAGTAGGTCCGGGACAGCTAATTCACCCCTCCACTTT	CASRSGTANSPLHF
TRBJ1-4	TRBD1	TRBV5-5	TGTGCCAGCAGCCGGACAGGGGGCGATGAAAAACTGTTTTTT	CASSRTGGDEKLFF
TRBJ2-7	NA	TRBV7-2	TGTGCCAGCAGCACACAGGGCGTCGGCTCCTACGAGCAGTACTTC	CASSTQGVGSYEQYF
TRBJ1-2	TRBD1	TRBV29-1	TGCAGCGCATCAGGGGGCAACTATGGCTACACCTTC	CSASGGNYGYTF
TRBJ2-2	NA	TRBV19	TGTGCCAGTAGTGGGCAGGGGTACACCGGGGAGCTGTTTTTT	CASSGQGYTGELFF
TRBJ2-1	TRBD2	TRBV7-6	TGTGCCAGCAGCGCAACTAGCGGGGGCTACAATGAGCAGTTCTTC	CASSATSGGYNEQFF
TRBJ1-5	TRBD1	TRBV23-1	TGCGCCAGCAGTCTAGGGACAGGGAAGCGCATTCATAGCAATCAGCCCCAGCATTTT	CASSLGTGKRIHSNQPQHF
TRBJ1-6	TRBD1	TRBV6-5	TGTGCCAGCAGCTCGGGACAGGTCAATTCACCCCTCCACTTT	CASSSGQVNSPLHF
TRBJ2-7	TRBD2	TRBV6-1	TGTGCCAGCGTAGCGGGAGGCTACGAGCAGTACTTC	CASVAGGYEQYF
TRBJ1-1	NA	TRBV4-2	TGTGCCAGCAGCCAAGCCCGCGAAGAGGCTGAAGCTTTCTTT	CASSQAREEAEAFF
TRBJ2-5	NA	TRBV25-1	TGTGCCAGCAGTGGACCCGGCGGGACCCAGTACTTC	CASSGPGGTQYF
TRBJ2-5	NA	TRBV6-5	TGTGCCAGCAGTAGAATTGAGGGGAGGCCCCAGTACTTC	CASSRIEGRPQYF
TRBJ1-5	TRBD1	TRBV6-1	TGTGCCAGCAGTGAGCAGGGGGCAGATCAGCCCCAGCATTTT	CASSEQGADQPQHF
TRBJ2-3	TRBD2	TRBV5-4	TGTGCCAGCAGCTTGGCTAGCGGGACTCACACAGATACGCAGTATTTT	CASSLASGTHTDTQYF
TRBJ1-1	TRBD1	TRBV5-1	TGCGCCAGCAGGACAGGGAGCAGGACTGAAGCTTTCTTT	CASRTGSRTEAFF
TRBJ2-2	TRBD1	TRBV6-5	TGTGCCAGCAGTTACTCGAGGGACAGGGGCGGGGAGCTGTTTTTT	CASSYSRDRGGELFF
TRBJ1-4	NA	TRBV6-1	TGTGCCAGCAGTGAATCAGAGGCGATTAATGAAAAACTGTTTTTT	CASSESEAINEKLFF
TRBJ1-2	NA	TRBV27	TGTGCCAGCAGTTTATCCGGGGATCTCCCTTACACCTTC	CASSLSGDLPYTF
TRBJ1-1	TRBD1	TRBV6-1	TGTGCCAGCAGTGAAGCGGGACAGGGGGAGACTGAAGCTTTCTTT	CASSEAGQGETEAFF
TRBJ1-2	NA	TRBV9	TGTGCCAGCAGCCCCCTATACGACTATGGCTACACCTTC	CASSPLYDYGYTF
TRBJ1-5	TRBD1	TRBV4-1	TGCGCCAGCAGCCCGGGACAGGGGCTTTATAGCAATCAGCCCCAGCATTTT	CASSPGQGLYSNQPQHF
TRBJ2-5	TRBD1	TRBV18	TGTGCCAGCGCACCACGGGACAGGGGGCCGCAAGAGACCCAGTACTTC	CASAPRDRGPQETQYF
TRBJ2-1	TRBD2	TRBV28	TGTGCCAGCAGTTCCAGAAGCGGGAGTCTGGACAATGAGCAGTTCTTC	CASSSRSGSLDNEQFF
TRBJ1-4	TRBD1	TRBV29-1	TGCAGCGCCGGACAGGGTGCCGAAAAACTGTTTTTT	CSAGQGAEKLFF